The 26 T cell receptor beta chains in this list originate from one sample, sequenced in a study of blood T cell repertoires in COVID-19. Data came from immunoSEQ multiplex PCR; TCRdb stores just in-frame clones and leaves some out. The table records 250,000 to 300,000 clones, 65% to 90% of them present only once. Sequencing used peripheral blood. These receptors originate from a man aged 25-45 years with active or convalescent COVID-19.

This chain links TRBV6-6 with TRBJ1-1, with 9 nucleotides matching TRBD1. From germline, CDR1 is MNHNY and CDR2 SVGAGI (reference sequence). Germline trimming cut 5 bases from V and 4 bases from J; bases unmatched to any gene: 5. The CDR3 has 14 amino acids. This CDR3 is CASSRDRVSTEAFF. For the CDR3, the DNA is TGTGCCAGCAGTAGGGACAGGGTAAGCACTGAAGCTTTCTTT.

This clone has more than one count but fewer than ten. V and J are TRBV30 and TRBJ2-5, with TRBD1 matching 9 bases. The ends lost 1 base at V and 5 bases at J; junction bases unmatched: 8. CDR1 is GTSNPN and CDR2 is SVGIG in the germline V gene (reference sequence). The CDR3 is made up of 15 amino acids. The CDR3 is CAWSEGTGRFETQYF. CDR3 sequence (DNA): TGTGCCTGGAGTGAGGGGACAGGGCGGTTCGAGACCCAGTACTTC.

This chain links TRBV5-1 with TRBJ2-5, with a weak D call TRBD2 (6 bases). Trimming took 5 bases from V and 2 from J, leaving 16 bases between them. The CDR3 consists of 15 residues. Per germline, CDR1 SGHRS and CDR2 YFSETQ. Here the CDR3 DNA reads TGCGCCAGCAGGCTCCGACCGGACTATCAAGAGACCCAGTACTTC. Translation: CASRLRPDYQETQYF.

To note about this clone: The sample has other DNA sequences that encode this CDR3 too. V and J are TRBV5-6 and TRBJ2-3; possible D gene TRBD2, 5 bases. The CDR3 extends over 13 amino acids. Germline CDR1 is SGHDT and CDR2 is YYEEEE. V lost 1 base, J lost 3 bases, and 6 bases lay in between. CDR3 bases: TGTGCCAGCAGCTTGTCGGGGACAGATACGCAGTATTTT. Amino acid sequence: CASSLSGTDTQYF.

The gene calls are TRBV27 and TRBJ2-7; 7 bases are a match to TRBD1. V was clipped by 5 bases and J by 1 base; unmatched bases: 5. Germline loops: CDR1 MNHEY, CDR2 SMNVEV (reference sequence). The CDR3 sequence is 14 residues long. The CDR3 reads CASSGDRESYEQYF. Here the CDR3 DNA reads TGTGCCAGCAGTGGAGACAGGGAGTCCTACGAGCAGTACTTC.

This chain joins TRBV2 and TRBJ1-5, with unresolved D. The V end lost 7 bases, the J end lost 0 bases, and 10 bases lay between the germline ends. CDR1 is SNHLY, CDR2 FYNNEI, per germline. The CDR3 loop spans 14 amino acids. Written as DNA, the CDR3 is TGTGCCAGCACAGGTCCGAATAGCAATCAGCCCCAGCATTTT. Protein product: CASTGPNSNQPQHF.

This clone was counted a single time. This rearrangement joins TRBV5-5 to TRBJ2-7, with 9 nucleotides matching TRBD1. V shed 4 bases and J 5 bases; nucleotides not matched to a gene: 7. In germline, CDR1 is SGHKS, CDR2 YYEKEE (reference sequence). The CDR3 sequence is 14 residues long. The CDR3 sequence is CASSEDRGHHEQYF. CDR3 sequence (DNA): TGTGCCAGCAGCGAGGACAGGGGACACCACGAGCAGTACTTC.

The chain employs TRBV6-5 and TRBJ1-2; TRBD1 might be the D (5 bases). V lost 4 bases, J lost 4 bases, and 10 bases lay in between. The CDR3 has 13 amino acids. CDR1 and CDR2 (germline): MNHEY, SVGAGI. CDR3 in amino acids: CASSSTDAYGYTF. Written as DNA, the CDR3 is TGTGCCAGCAGTTCGACAGACGCCTATGGCTACACCTTC.

V gene TRBV5-8 combines with J gene TRBJ2-7; 7 bases are a match to TRBD2. This CDR3 has 15 amino acids. Trimming cost V 6 bases and J 0 bases; bases outside gene matches: 9. Germline CDR1 SGHTS, CDR2 YDEGEE. This CDR3 is CASKPSGEHSYEQYF. The CDR3 DNA reads TGTGCCAGCAAACCCAGCGGGGAGCACTCCTACGAGCAGTACTTC.

A single count supports this clone. The V and J genes are TRBV28 and TRBJ1-1; D is undetermined. This CDR3 region has 14 residues. Germline CDR1 MDHEN, CDR2 SYDVKM. The V end was cut by 5 bases, the J end by 6 bases, with 16 bases between. CDR3 protein: CASSLYNRGSEAFF. CDR3 DNA sequence: TGTGCCAGCAGTCTGTACAATCGGGGTTCTGAAGCTTTCTTT.

V gene TRBV4-2 combines with J gene TRBJ1-4; D not certain. The CDR3 is 15 amino acids. Trimming took off 2 bases at V and 5 bases at J, with 12 bases between the two ends. Germline V gives CDR1 LGHNA, CDR2 YNFKEQ. CDR3 sequence (DNA): TGTGCCAGCAGCCAAACCAGGCACCCGAATGAAAAACTGTTTTTT. It is translated as CASSQTRHPNEKLFF.

V gene TRBV19 combines with J gene TRBJ2-1; TRBD1 agrees at 8 bases. Germline-derived CDR1 and CDR2 are LNHDA and SQIVND (reference sequence). V trimming: 5 bases; J trimming: 9 bases; junction bases outside the gene matches: 9. This CDR3 comprises 14 residues. Written as DNA, the CDR3 is TGTGCCAGTAGTGGCGACAGGGGCTTCGGTGAGCAGTTCTTC. Translation: CASSGDRGFGEQFF.

V is TRBV4-1 and J is TRBJ1-2; 8 nucleotides match TRBD1. The CDR3 has 14 amino acids. J gave up 8 bases and V 0 bases, and 5 bases lay outside the gene matches. CDR1 and CDR2 (germline): MGHRA, YSYEKL. This CDR3 reads CASSQDDRGEGYTF. CDR3 in DNA: TGCGCCAGCAGCCAAGATGACAGGGGAGAAGGCTACACCTTC.

This CDR3 is CASRTGTGDNSPLHF. The CDR3 bases are TGTGCCAGCAGAACCGGGACAGGGGATAATTCACCCCTCCACTTT. The chain couples TRBV27 to TRBJ1-6, with 10 nucleotides matching TRBD1. The J segment lost 5 bases and the V segment lost 6 bases, leaving 4 bases of the junction unmatched. Germline V CDR1 and CDR2: MNHEY, SMNVEV (reference sequence). This CDR3 comprises 15 residues.

CDR3 sequence: CASSHGQGDTGELFF. The CDR3 DNA follows: TGTGCCAGCAGCCATGGACAGGGGGACACCGGGGAGCTGTTTTTT. The chain recombines TRBV2 with TRBJ2-2; 10 bases are a match to TRBD1. This CDR3 is built from 15 residues. Germline loops: CDR1 SNHLY, CDR2 FYNNEI. Trimming took 6 bases from V and 3 from J; bases not matched to a gene: 4.

The chain combines TRBV10-3 with TRBJ1-1; a weak D match, TRBD1 (6 bases). Germline V lookup: CDR1 ENHRY, CDR2 SYGVKD. The CDR3 is made up of 12 amino acids. V was cut by 6 bases and J by 1 base, with 6 bases left in between. CDR3 nucleotides: TGTGCCATCAGACAGGGGAACACTGAAGCTTTCTTT. It codes for CAIRQGNTEAFF.

The J gene is TRBJ2-1, the V gene TRBV23-1; 7 positions agree with TRBD1. TRBV23-1 is an open reading frame whose function is uncertain. Germline trimming cut 3 bases from V and 0 bases from J; bases unmatched to any gene: 8. This CDR3 is 17 amino acids long. CDR3 DNA sequence: TGCGCCAGCAGTCACGCCAAGGACAGGAGCTCCTACAATGAGCAGTTCTTC. It codes for CASSHAKDRSSYNEQFF.

The gene calls are TRBV13 and TRBJ2-5, with D possibly matching TRBD2 (6 bases). This CDR3 spans 13 amino acids. Looked up from germline, CDR1 is PRHDT and CDR2 is FYEKMQ (reference sequence). V was cut by 4 bases and J by 5 bases, with 11 bases left in between. The DNA of the CDR3 is TGTGCCAGCAGCTCATACGCGGGGGAGACCCAGTACTTC. Translated: CASSSYAGETQYF.

This clone was seen a single time. V and J are TRBV21-1 and TRBJ2-5; TRBD1 is the table's D call, not checked against the DNA. TRBV21-1 is a listed pseudogene. This CDR3 spans 15 amino acids. The CDR3 DNA is TGTGCCACCCCCCCCTCGGGCAGGGCCGAAGAGACCCAGTACTTC. This codes for CATPPSGRAEETQYF.

V and J are TRBV5-1 and TRBJ1-6; no clear D gene. CDR3 size: 14 residues. Germline CDR1 and CDR2: SGHRS and YFSETQ. Trimming took 0 bases from V and 7 from J, leaving 8 bases between them. The chain's CDR3 is CASSLEAANSPLHF. CDR3 in DNA: TGCGCCAGCAGCTTGGAGGCAGCGAATTCACCCCTCCACTTT. Filled out from reference TRBV5-1 and TRBJ1-6, the complete variable domain reads KAGVTQTPRYLIKTRGQQVTLSCSPISGHRSVSWYQQTPGQGLQFLFEYFSETQRNKGNFPGRFSGRQFSNSRSEMNVSTLELGDSALYLCASSLEAANSPLHFGNGTRLTVT.

The sample holds one count of this clone. The chain employs TRBV7-2 and TRBJ2-7; D is ambiguous. The CDR3 is 14 residues long. V was cut by 1 base and J by 5 bases, with 12 bases left in between. Germline loops: CDR1 SGHTA, CDR2 FQGNSA. DNA of the CDR3: TGTGCCAGCAGCTTAGTACCCGAGGCCCACGAGCAGTACTTC. As protein: CASSLVPEAHEQYF.

This clone was seen many times. CDR3 in DNA: TGTGCCAGCAGCTTCTACCGACAGACTAACTATGGCTACACCTTC. Encoded protein: CASSFYRQTNYGYTF. This chain connects TRBV5-4 to TRBJ1-2; TRBD1 is a possible D gene (5 bases). Between the trimmed V and J ends, which lost 2 bases and 0 bases, there was a span of 11 bases. Germline assignment: CDR1 SGHNT and CDR2 YYREEE (reference sequence). The CDR3 sequence is 15 residues long.

This sequence joins TRBV5-1 and TRBJ2-1; a possible D gene is TRBD1 (6 bases). The V end was cut by 6 bases, the J end by 7 bases, with 20 bases between. The CDR3 is made up of 15 amino acids. From germline, CDR1 is SGHRS and CDR2 YFSETQ. The CDR3 spells CASKGEGVTRNEQFF. CDR3 DNA: TGCGCCAGCAAGGGCGAGGGGGTGACCCGAAATGAGCAGTTCTTC. Combining the CDR3 with reference TRBV5-1 and TRBJ2-1 gives the whole variable domain KAGVTQTPRYLIKTRGQQVTLSCSPISGHRSVSWYQQTPGQGLQFLFEYFSETQRNKGNFPGRFSGRQFSNSRSEMNVSTLELGDSALYLCASKGEGVTRNEQFFGPGTRLTVL.

The gene calls are TRBV2 and TRBJ1-1, with TRBD1 identical over 10 bases. V shed 6 bases and J 2 bases; nucleotides not matched to a gene: 6. Germline V gene lookup returns CDR1 SNHLY and CDR2 FYNNEI. The CDR3 totals 15 residues. The CDR3 spells CASRGGQGRNTEAFF. Written as DNA, the CDR3 is TGTGCCAGCAGGGGGGGACAGGGGCGAAACACTGAAGCTTTCTTT.

This clone appeared a few times. The rearrangement uses TRBV15 and TRBJ1-2; maybe TRBD1 (6 bases). The V gene's germline CDR1 is LNHNV and CDR2 YYDKDF (reference sequence). The CDR3 loop spans 16 amino acids. Trimming cost V 0 bases and J 3 bases, with 14 bases left between them. The CDR3: CATSRDRGYLYYGYTF. CDR3 nucleotides: TGTGCCACCAGCAGAGATAGGGGGTACCTCTACTATGGCTACACCTTC.

V and J are TRBV18 and TRBJ1-1, with 8 bases matching TRBD1. Losses at the gene ends were 4 bases for V and 6 bases for J; bases not matched to a gene: 10. CDR1 is KGHSH, CDR2 LQKENI, per germline. This CDR3 region has 15 residues. In nucleotides, the CDR3 is TGTGCCAGCTCACGCGAAGGACAGGGCGGGTCTGAAGCTTTCTTT. Protein sequence: CASSREGQGGSEAFF.